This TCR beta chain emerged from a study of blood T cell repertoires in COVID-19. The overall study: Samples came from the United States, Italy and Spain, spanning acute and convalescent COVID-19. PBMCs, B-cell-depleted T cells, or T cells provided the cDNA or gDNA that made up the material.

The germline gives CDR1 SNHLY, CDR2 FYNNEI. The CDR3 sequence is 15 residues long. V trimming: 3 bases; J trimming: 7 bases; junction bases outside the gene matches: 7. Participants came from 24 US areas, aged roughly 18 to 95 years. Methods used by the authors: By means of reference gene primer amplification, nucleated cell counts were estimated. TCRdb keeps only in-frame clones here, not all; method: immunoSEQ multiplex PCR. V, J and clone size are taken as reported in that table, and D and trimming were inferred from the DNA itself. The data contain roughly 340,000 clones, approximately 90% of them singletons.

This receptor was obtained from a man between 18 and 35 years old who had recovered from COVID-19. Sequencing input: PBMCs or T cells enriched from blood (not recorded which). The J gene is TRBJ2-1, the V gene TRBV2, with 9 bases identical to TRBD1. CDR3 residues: CASSENRGRLNEQFF. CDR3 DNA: TGTGCCAGCAGTGAGAACAGGGGGCGATTGAATGAGCAGTTCTTC.